Below, 21 T cell receptor beta chains from the same sample are listed, as sequenced in a study of cytomegalovirus exposure and HLA in healthy donors. The PCR used 60 Vbeta and 13 Jbeta primers. Sequencing was performed with immunoSEQ multiplex PCR; in TCRdb, only in-frame clones are kept and a portion is missing. The sample data list 70,000 to 90,000 clones. Sample: PBMCs. These receptors were taken from a man younger than 35 in good health and CMV-seropositive.

The genes are TRBV5-1 and TRBJ1-4; D gene uncertain. This CDR3 has 15 residues. Trimming stripped 0 bases from V and 4 bases from J, with 10 bases between. Germline V gene lookup returns CDR1 SGHRS and CDR2 YFSETQ. CDR3 sequence: CASSLDRAGNEKLFF. Written as DNA, the CDR3 is TGCGCCAGCAGCTTGGATAGAGCGGGTAATGAAAAACTGTTTTTT.

This chain joins TRBV20-1 and TRBJ1-1; D is uncertain. V lost 7 bases, J lost 3 bases, and 6 bases lay in between. The CDR3 spans 10 residues. Germline CDR1 is DFQATT and CDR2 is SNEGSKA (reference sequence). Written as DNA, the CDR3 is TGCAGTGAAGCGCACACTGAAGCTTTCTTT. This gives the protein CSEAHTEAFF.

This chain uses TRBV18 with TRBJ2-7; D may be TRBD2 (5 bases). Germline CDR1 is KGHSH and CDR2 is LQKENI. V was trimmed by 3 bases and J by 2 bases, leaving 14 bases between them. The CDR3 consists of 15 residues. CDR3 in DNA: TGTGCCAGCTCACCTGAAAAGAGCGGAACCTACGAGCAGTACTTC. Amino acids: CASSPEKSGTYEQYF.

The rearrangement joins TRBV4-2 to TRBJ2-5; 11 bases match TRBD2. The germline gives CDR1 LGHNA, CDR2 YNFKEQ. The CDR3 has 18 residues. The J segment lost 4 bases and the V segment lost 3 bases, leaving 13 bases of the junction unmatched. In DNA, the CDR3 is TGTGCCAGCAGCCAGGCAATGGGGCTAGCGGGGGGAGGAGAGACCCAGTACTTC. Translation: CASSQAMGLAGGGETQYF.

The V call is TRBV28, the J call TRBJ2-5; TRBD1 is a possible D gene (5 bases). Germline CDR1 and CDR2: MDHEN and SYDVKM. There are 14 residues in the CDR3. V was clipped by 11 bases and J by 5 bases, with 21 bases between them. CDR3 loop: CAFPRATVLETQYF. CDR3 sequence (DNA): TGTGCCTTCCCAAGGGCGACAGTTCTCGAGACCCAGTACTTC. Full variable domain (outside the CDR3, taken from reference TRBV28 and TRBJ2-5): DVKVTQSSRYLVKRTGEKVFLECVQDMDHENMFWYRQDPGLGLRLIYFSYDVKMKEKGDIPEGYSVSREKKERFSLILESASTNQTSMYLCAFPRATVLETQYFGPGTRLLVL.

The chain uses TRBV5-6 and TRBJ2-3, with 7 nucleotides matching TRBD1. Germline V gene sequence: CDR1 SGHDT, CDR2 YYEEEE. The CDR3 runs to 15 residues. Trimming removed 4 bases from V and 3 bases from J; junction bases left unmatched: 8. CDR3 protein: CASSEGGAATDTQYF. The CDR3 region has the DNA TGTGCCAGCAGCGAAGGGGGCGCCGCGACAGATACGCAGTATTTT.

This chain joins TRBV6-5 and TRBJ1-4, with TRBD1 matching 11 bases. CDR3 length: 14 residues. Per the germline V gene, CDR1 is MNHEY and CDR2 is SVGAGI. The V and J ends lost 6 bases and 6 bases, in that order; junction bases with no gene match: 3. The DNA for the CDR3 is TGTGCCAGCAGGAGGGGACAGGGGGATGAAAAACTGTTTTTT. This translates into CASRRGQGDEKLFF.

The chain recombines TRBV9 with TRBJ1-6; TRBD1 aligns across 10 bases. Germline V gene sequence: CDR1 SGDLS, CDR2 YYNGEE. Unmatched junction bases numbered 8, after V lost 2 bases and J lost 9 bases. The CDR3 runs to 16 residues. The CDR3 DNA follows: TGTGCCAGCAGCGTCAACAGACAGGGGGCAGGTTCACCCCTCCACTTT. It yields the protein CASSVNRQGAGSPLHF.

CDR3 residues: CAWSPGSFISLGGYTF. The CDR3 nucleotides are TGTGCCTGGAGTCCGGGAAGTTTTATATCTTTGGGTGGCTACACCTTC. The rearrangement links TRBV30 to TRBJ1-2; D ambiguous. Germline V CDR1 and CDR2: GTSNPN, SVGIG (reference sequence). The CDR3 consists of 16 residues. V shed 2 bases and J shed 7 bases, with 23 bases lying between them. Filled out from reference TRBV30 and TRBJ1-2, the complete variable domain reads SQTIHQWPATLVQPVGSPLSLECTVEGTSNPNLYWYRQAAGRGLQLLFYSVGIGQISSEVPQNLSASRPQDRQFILSSKKLLLSDSGFYLCAWSPGSFISLGGYTFGSGTRLTVV.

This rearrangement joins TRBV28 to TRBJ1-2, with D tentatively TRBD1 (5 bases). The CDR3 extends over 13 amino acids. V lost 5 bases to trimming and J lost 4 bases, with 11 bases between them. From germline, CDR1 is MDHEN and CDR2 SYDVKM. The CDR3 DNA is TGTGCCAGCAGTCCCCAGGGTTCCTATGGCTACACCTTC. This codes for CASSPQGSYGYTF.

Regarding this clone: The same CDR3 is also encoded by other DNA sequences in this sample. The chain is built from TRBV30 and TRBJ1-2, with 8 bases identical to TRBD1. The V segment lost 0 bases and the J segment 4 bases; nucleotides outside the gene matches: 1. Looked up from germline, CDR1 is GTSNPN and CDR2 is SVGIG (reference sequence). The CDR3 is 13 amino acids. The CDR3 DNA sequence: TGTGCCTGGAGTGTCCAGGGGGCCTATGGCTACACCTTC. Its protein product is CAWSVQGAYGYTF. Filled out from reference TRBV30 and TRBJ1-2, the complete variable domain reads SQTIHQWPATLVQPVGSPLSLECTVEGTSNPNLYWYRQAAGRGLQLLFYSVGIGQISSEVPQNLSASRPQDRQFILSSKKLLLSDSGFYLCAWSVQGAYGYTFGSGTRLTVV.

The CDR3 reads CATSRGTGVGGDTQYF. The CDR3 region has the DNA TGTGCCACCAGCAGAGGGACAGGGGTCGGGGGAGATACGCAGTATTTT. This sequence joins TRBV15 and TRBJ2-3; 9 nucleotides agree with TRBD1. CDR1 LNHNV and CDR2 YYDKDF come from the germline V gene (reference sequence). This CDR3 is built from 16 residues. The trim removed 1 base at V and 5 bases at J, leaving 7 bases unmatched.

The chain uses TRBV13 and TRBJ2-7, with 11 nucleotides matching TRBD2. From germline, CDR1 is PRHDT and CDR2 FYEKMQ (reference sequence). Trimming cost V 4 bases and J 3 bases; bases outside gene matches: 11. This CDR3 region has 17 residues. The CDR3 protein is CASSSSLTSGAFYEQYF. The CDR3, as DNA: TGTGCCAGCAGCTCCTCATTGACTAGCGGGGCGTTCTACGAGCAGTACTTC.

The chain joins TRBV11-2 to TRBJ2-7, with 8 positions matching TRBD2. J gave up 0 bases and V 0 bases, and 1 base lay outside the gene matches. Germline assignment: CDR1 SGHAT and CDR2 FQNNGV. The length of the CDR3 is 15 residues. The CDR3 DNA follows: TGTGCCAGCAGCTTAGAGCGGGGGGTCTCCTACGAGCAGTACTTC. It encodes CASSLERGVSYEQYF.

The J gene is TRBJ1-1, the V gene TRBV10-1, with a weak D call TRBD1 (5 bases). CDR1 is WNHNN, CDR2 SYGVQD, per germline (reference sequence). Trimming stripped 6 bases from V and 5 bases from J, with 13 bases between. The CDR3 totals 13 residues. CDR3 DNA sequence: TGCGCCAGCAGGGCTGGGGGGGAAACTGAAGCTTTCTTT. This gives the protein CASRAGGETEAFF.

CDR3 amino acids: CASSESLAWTGELFF. The CDR3 DNA follows: TGTGCCAGCAGTGAAAGTCTAGCCTGGACCGGGGAGCTGTTTTTT. V gene TRBV6-1 combines with J gene TRBJ2-2, with D possibly TRBD2 on 5 matching bases. Trimming stripped 2 bases from V and 5 bases from J, with 12 bases between. Germline CDR1 MNHNS, CDR2 SASEGT. The CDR3 is made up of 15 amino acids.

The rearrangement joins TRBV25-1 to TRBJ1-1; 8 bases map to TRBD1. The V gene end was trimmed by 2 bases and the J gene end by 3 bases; junction bases not matched to a gene: 8. The CDR3 is 16 amino acids. Germline loops: CDR1 MGHDK, CDR2 SYGVNS. CDR3 DNA sequence: TGTGCCAGCAGTGAACGGGACAGGCGGGGGCACACTGAAGCTTTCTTT. This codes for CASSERDRRGHTEAFF.

The CDR3 sequence: CASSISGQAEYEQYF. CDR3 coding DNA: TGTGCCAGCAGCATTAGCGGGCAAGCTGAGTACGAGCAGTACTTC. The chain uses TRBV11-3 and TRBJ2-7, with 7 bases fitting TRBD2. From germline, CDR1 is SGHNT and CDR2 YENEEA. V gave up 5 bases and J gave up 4 bases; unmatched junction bases: 11. The CDR3 has 15 amino acids.

The chain recombines TRBV28 with TRBJ2-7; 8 bases line up with TRBD1. The CDR3 is 15 residues long. V dropped 5 bases and J dropped 5; count of bases not matched to a gene: 11. The germline V gene has CDR1 MDHEN and CDR2 SYDVKM. In DNA form, the CDR3 reads TGTGCCAGCAGTCCTGACAGGGGAGGTCGCCACGAGCAGTACTTC. Protein sequence: CASSPDRGGRHEQYF.

This chain uses TRBV5-1 with TRBJ2-3; D is uncertain. Per the germline V gene, CDR1 is SGHRS and CDR2 is YFSETQ. The CDR3 runs to 17 residues. Trimming stripped 0 bases from V and 6 bases from J, with 20 bases between. CDR3 residues: CASSLEGFKRGSDTQYF. The CDR3 nucleotides are TGCGCCAGCAGCTTGGAAGGCTTCAAGCGCGGTTCTGATACGCAGTATTTT.

The rearrangement joins TRBV6-1 to TRBJ2-7; 12 bases are shared with TRBD2. Germline-derived CDR1 and CDR2 are MNHNS and SASEGT. V shed 5 bases, J shed 3 bases, and the junction held 2 bases outside the gene matches. CDR3 size: 14 residues. The CDR3 nucleotides read TGTGCCAGCAGTTCACTAGCGGGAGGCTACGAGCAGTACTTC. It is translated as CASSSLAGGYEQYF.